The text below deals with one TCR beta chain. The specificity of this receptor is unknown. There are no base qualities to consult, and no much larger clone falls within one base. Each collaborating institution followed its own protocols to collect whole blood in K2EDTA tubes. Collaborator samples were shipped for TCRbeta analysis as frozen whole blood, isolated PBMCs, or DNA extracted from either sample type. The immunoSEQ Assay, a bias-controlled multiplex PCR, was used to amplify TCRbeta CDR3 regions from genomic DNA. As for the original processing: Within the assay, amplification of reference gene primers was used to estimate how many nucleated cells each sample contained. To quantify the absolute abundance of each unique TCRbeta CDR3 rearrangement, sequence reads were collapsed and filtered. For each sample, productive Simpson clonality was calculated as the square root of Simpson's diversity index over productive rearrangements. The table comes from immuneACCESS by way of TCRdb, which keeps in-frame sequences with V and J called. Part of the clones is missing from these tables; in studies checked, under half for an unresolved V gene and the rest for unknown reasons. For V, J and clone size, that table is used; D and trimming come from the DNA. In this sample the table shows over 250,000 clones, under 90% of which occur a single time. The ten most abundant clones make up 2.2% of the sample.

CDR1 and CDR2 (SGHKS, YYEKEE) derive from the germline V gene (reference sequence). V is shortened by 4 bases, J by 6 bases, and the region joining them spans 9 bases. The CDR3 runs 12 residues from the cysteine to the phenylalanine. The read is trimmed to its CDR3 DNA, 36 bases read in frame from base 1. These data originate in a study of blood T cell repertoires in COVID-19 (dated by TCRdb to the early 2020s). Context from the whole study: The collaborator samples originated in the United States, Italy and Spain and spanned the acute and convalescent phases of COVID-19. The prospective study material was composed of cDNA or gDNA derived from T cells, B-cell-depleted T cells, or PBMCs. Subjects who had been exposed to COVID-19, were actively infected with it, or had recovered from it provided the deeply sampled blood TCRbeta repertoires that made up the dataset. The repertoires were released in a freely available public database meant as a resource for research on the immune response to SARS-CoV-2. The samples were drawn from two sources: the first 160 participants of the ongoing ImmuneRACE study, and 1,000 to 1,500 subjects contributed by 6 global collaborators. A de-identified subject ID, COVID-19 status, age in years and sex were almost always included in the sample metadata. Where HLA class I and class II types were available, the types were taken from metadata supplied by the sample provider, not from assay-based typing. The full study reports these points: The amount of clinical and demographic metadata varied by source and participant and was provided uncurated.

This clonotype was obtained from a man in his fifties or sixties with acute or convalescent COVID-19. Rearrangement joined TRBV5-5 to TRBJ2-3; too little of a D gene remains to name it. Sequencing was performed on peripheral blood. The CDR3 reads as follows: CASSPLQDTQYF. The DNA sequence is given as TGTGCCAGCAGCCCCTTGCAGGATACGCAGTATTTT. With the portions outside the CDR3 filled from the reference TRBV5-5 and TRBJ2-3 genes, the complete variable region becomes DAGVTQSPTHLIKTRGQQVTLRCSPISGHKSVSWYQQVLGQGPQFIFQYYEKEERGRGNFPDRFSARQFPNYSSELNVNALLLGDSALYLCASSPLQDTQYFGPGTRLTVL.